This TCR beta chain was captured in a study of blood T cell repertoires in COVID-19. Looking at the study overall: Samples came from the United States, Italy and Spain, spanning acute and convalescent COVID-19.

Living in under 30 US areas, the participants were between roughly 18 and 95 years of age. Original processing methods: Amplification of reference gene primers provided the estimated nucleated cell counts. Repertoires were generated with immunoSEQ multiplex PCR, while TCRdb's copy carries only in-frame clones and drops some. That table is the source of V, J and clone size, and D and trimming were worked out from the DNA. The table shows 300,000 to 400,000 clones, with 80% to 90% occurring only once. A word on this clone: One end of the junction fails to match germline, which may point to a read error.

CDR3 length equals 15 residues. Germline V gene lookup returns CDR1 LNHDA and CDR2 SQIVND (reference sequence). This chain joins TRBV19 and TRBJ1-2; 8 nucleotides match TRBD1. This TCR derives from a woman aged 40 to 50 with acute COVID-19. The sequenced material came from PBMCs or T cells enriched from blood (not recorded which). DNA of the CDR3: TGTGCCAGTAGCCGCCCGGGACAGGCAAACTATGGCTACATCTTC. Residues: CASSRPGQANYGYIF.